This T cell receptor beta chain emerged from a study of T cells in Graves' hyperthyroidism and ophthalmopathy. The CDR3 totals 15 residues. Looked up from germline, CDR1 is DFQATT and CDR2 is SNEGSKA (reference sequence). Trimming stripped 0 bases from V and 0 bases from J, with 11 bases between. Findings and limits, study-wide: Clonotypes that were expanded in thyroid above 0.001 mostly appeared in blood too. With a median lead of approximately 6.4 months before onset, the model predicted ophthalmopathy.

The hyperthyroidism was newly diagnosed and had lasted under 2 months; the patients were aged 18 to 65. Diagnostic decisions used clinical symptoms, serum thyroxine and TRAb, thyroid ultrasound and orbital computed tomography. This clonotype has ten or more counts. The target antigen is unknown. The TCR beta CDR3 regions underwent amplification using RNA transcripts as the source. Carried out on the TCR CDR3, a first-round RT-PCR used the HTBI primer set. One entry per CDR3 protein results from TCRdb running MiXCR on the multiplex PCR reads. The sample shows some 550,000 distinct CDR3 sequences, around 21% of them seen only once.

The clonotype comes from a man aged 18-30 years with Graves' hyperthyroidism. What was sequenced was blood. The chain links TRBV20-1 to TRBJ1-1; possible D gene TRBD1, 5 bases. The CDR3 sequence is CSARDPGRVNTEAFF. In DNA, the CDR3 is TGCAGTGCTAGAGATCCCGGCAGGGTGAACACTGAAGCTTTCTTT.